A selection of T cell receptor beta chains follows, all from one sample in a study of T cell responses to AZD1222 COVID-19 vaccine. Sequencing used immunoSEQ multiplex PCR; TCRdb keeps in-frame clones, though not all of them. The sample shows 150,000 to 200,000 clones, more than 80% of them seen only once. The sequencing here drew on peripheral blood, taken on day 0 of AZD1222 vaccination. All receptors come from an adult in good health. Both conserved end residues are part of each CDR3. The D gene is left open where the match is weak. The size field is filled for only some rows; it gives once, few, many or a size class.

D,V,length,J,size,DNA,CDR3
NA,TRBV11-3,14,TRBJ2-1,NA,TGTGCCAGCAGCTCCGGGACTTCCTACAATGAGCAGTTCTTC,CASSSGTSYNEQFF
NA,TRBV3-1/TRBV3-2,11,TRBJ1-1,NA,TGTGCCAGCAGCCAAGACGGGGGAGCTTTCTTT,CASSQDGGAFF
NA,TRBV4-1,15,TRBJ1-6,NA,TGCGCCAGCAGCCATGGGAGCTCCTATAATTCACCCCTCCACTTT,CASSHGSSYNSPLHF
TRBD1,TRBV6-5,14,TRBJ1-5,NA,TGTGCCAGCAGTTACGGACAGGGCCTTCAGCCCCAGCATTTT,CASSYGQGLQPQHF
TRBD2,TRBV6-5,15,TRBJ2-5,NA,TGTGCCAGCACCGGACTAGCGGGGGGGCCGGAGACCCAGTACTTC,CASTGLAGGPETQYF
TRBD2,TRBV6-5,15,TRBJ2-2,NA,TGTGCCAGCAGCCCAACTAGCGGGGGGGGCGGGGAGCTGTTTTTT,CASSPTSGGGGELFF
NA,TRBV27,8,TRBJ1-5,once,TGTGCCAGCAGTCCGGCCCATTTT,CASSPAHF
TRBD1,TRBV25-1,15,TRBJ1-2,NA,TGTGCCAGCAGTGAGGCGGGACAGGGCCACTATGGCTACACCTTC,CASSEAGQGHYGYTF
NA,TRBV9,13,TRBJ1-5,once,TGTGCCAGCAGCCGAAGCAGCAATCAGCCCCAGCATTTT,CASSRSSNQPQHF
NA,TRBV7-2,15,TRBJ1-2,NA,TGTGCCAGCAGCCCGGGGGGCATACTAACGCGGGGCTACACCTTC,CASSPGGILTRGYTF
TRBD1,TRBV2,19,TRBJ1-2,NA,TGTGCCAGCAGTGAAGATCCGCGGGGCAGGGGGCCCACTAACTATGGCTACACCTTC,CASSEDPRGRGPTNYGYTF
NA,TRBV7-9,16,TRBJ2-6,NA,TGTGCCAGCAGCTTAGTAATGGGGGCTGGGGCCAACGTCCTGACTTTC,CASSLVMGAGANVLTF
NA,TRBV4-3,17,TRBJ2-1,NA,TGCGCCAGCAGCCAAGATGCCCCCTGGGGGGAAAACAATGAGCAGTTCTTC,CASSQDAPWGENNEQFF
TRBD2,TRBV27,14,TRBJ2-1,few,TGTGCCAGCAGTTTATACGGGGGGTACAATGAGCAGTTCTTC,CASSLYGGYNEQFF
TRBD2,TRBV3-1/TRBV3-2,17,TRBJ2-3,NA,TGTGCCAGCAGCCACCGAGGACTAGCGGGGGCTCCAGATACGCAGTATTTT,CASSHRGLAGAPDTQYF
NA,TRBV7-9,15,TRBJ1-4,NA,TGTGCCAGCAGTCGAAACCCGGACTACAATGAAAAACTGTTTTTT,CASSRNPDYNEKLFF
NA,TRBV6-5,14,TRBJ1-6,few,TGTGCCAGCAAAATTCGGCAGAATAATTCACCCCTCCACTTT,CASKIRQNNSPLHF
NA,TRBV12-3/TRBV12-4,13,TRBJ1-3,few,TGTGCCAGCAGTTTCCCGGGGGGGAATCCCATATATTTT,CASSFPGGNPIYF
TRBD1,TRBV27,13,TRBJ1-2,few,TGTGCCAGCAGTCCGGACAGGGGGAGCGGCTACACCTTC,CASSPDRGSGYTF
NA,TRBV2,14,TRBJ1-1,NA,TGTGCCAGCAGCCCCAGGTATTTGAACACTGAAGCTTTCTTT,CASSPRYLNTEAFF
NA,TRBV14,14,TRBJ2-7,once,TGTGCCAGCAGCCGGTCGGCAGGGTCCTACGAGCAGTACTTC,CASSRSAGSYEQYF
NA,TRBV28,13,TRBJ1-2,NA,TGTGCCAGCAGTTTAGGAGCGGACTATGGCTACACCTTC,CASSLGADYGYTF
NA,TRBV28,14,TRBJ1-5,NA,TGTGCCAGCAGTTTAGGGAATCGCAATCAGCCCCAGCATTTT,CASSLGNRNQPQHF
NA,TRBV28,12,TRBJ2-7,NA,TGTGCCAGCAGTCGTTTAGAATACGAGCAGTACTTC,CASSRLEYEQYF
TRBD1,TRBV6-5,13,TRBJ2-1,NA,TGTGCCAGCAGTTACTGGACAGGGCATGAGCAGTTCTTC,CASSYWTGHEQFF
NA,TRBV20-1,11,TRBJ1-1,NA,TGCAGTGCCAGTCTGAACACTGAAGCTTTCTTT,CSASLNTEAFF
NA,TRBV4-2,16,TRBJ2-3,NA,TGTGCCAGCAGCCAAGATTGGGGGTCTAGCACAGATACGCAGTATTTT,CASSQDWGSSTDTQYF
NA,TRBV12-3/TRBV12-4,13,TRBJ1-2,NA,TGTGCCAGCGCTTGGGGGGAAGACTATGGCTACACCTTC,CASAWGEDYGYTF
NA,TRBV5-1,15,TRBJ1-6,NA,TGCGCCAGCAGCGCTGGTACCTCCTATAATTCACCCCTCCACTTT,CASSAGTSYNSPLHF
NA,TRBV24-1,16,TRBJ2-3,NA,TGTGCCACCAGTGATTCTGAGACGGAATGCACAGATACGCAGTATTTT,CATSDSETECTDTQYF
NA,TRBV4-2,15,TRBJ1-5,NA,TGTGCCAGCAGCGACTGGTATAATAGCAATCAGCCCCAGCATTTT,CASSDWYNSNQPQHF
NA,TRBV21-1,11,TRBJ2-1,NA,TGTGCCAGCCTCTTTAACAATGAGCAGTTCTTC,CASLFNNEQFF
NA,TRBV27,16,TRBJ2-3,NA,TGTGCCAGCAGTACCCCAGGACAGAGGGCTACAGATACGCAGTATTTT,CASSTPGQRATDTQYF
TRBD1,TRBV5-1,12,TRBJ1-1,NA,TGCGCCAGCAGACAGGGGTCGGCTGAAGCTTTCTTT,CASRQGSAEAFF
NA,TRBV10-3,15,TRBJ1-2,NA,TGTGCCATCAGTGAGGGGCCAGCTAGTAACTATGGCTACACCTTC,CAISEGPASNYGYTF
NA,TRBV11-2,14,TRBJ2-5,NA,TGTGCCAGCAGCTTAGCGGGGTACCAAGAGACCCAGTACTTC,CASSLAGYQETQYF
NA,TRBV5-5,15,TRBJ1-5,NA,TGTGCCAGCAGCTTAGGGGGGTATAGCAATCAGCCCCAGCATTTT,CASSLGGYSNQPQHF
NA,TRBV19,14,TRBJ2-7,few,TGTGCCAGTAGTATAGTAAGCTCCTCCTACGAGCAGTACTTC,CASSIVSSSYEQYF
NA,TRBV9,16,TRBJ2-7,once,TGTGCCAGCAGCCCCCGAAGGGCCGAGGGCGTGAACGAGCAGTACTTC,CASSPRRAEGVNEQYF
NA,TRBV28,12,TRBJ1-1,few,TGTGCCAGCAGTTTTAGGGGGACTGAAGCTTTCTTT,CASSFRGTEAFF